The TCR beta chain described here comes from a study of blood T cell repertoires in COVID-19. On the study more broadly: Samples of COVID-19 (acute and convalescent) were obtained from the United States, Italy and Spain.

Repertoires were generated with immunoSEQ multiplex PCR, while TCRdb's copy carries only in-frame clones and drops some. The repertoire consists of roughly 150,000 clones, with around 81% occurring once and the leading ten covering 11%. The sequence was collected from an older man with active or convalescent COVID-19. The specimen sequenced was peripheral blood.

The DNA for the CDR3 is TGTGCCAGCAGCTACAACAGGAGGGGTGAAAAACTGTTTTTT. This sequence encodes CASSYNRRGEKLFF. The J gene is TRBJ1-4, the V gene TRBV7-2, with D possibly matching TRBD1 (5 bases). Deletions cut 4 bases from V and 7 bases from J, with 13 bases between. The germline CDR1 and CDR2 sequences are SGHTA and FQGNSA. The CDR3 has 14 residues.